The 20 T cell receptor beta chains given below trace back to one sample, sequenced in a study of blood T cell repertoires in COVID-19. Using immunoSEQ multiplex PCR, the repertoire was profiled, and TCRdb retains in-frame clones only, with some absent. The sample holds roughly 270,000 clones, about four fifths seen once. Specimen: PBMCs or T cells enriched from blood (not recorded which). The receptors come from a man in his forties who had been exposed to COVID-19.

This chain links TRBV9 with TRBJ2-3, with TRBD2 matching 10 bases. Germline-derived CDR1 and CDR2 are SGDLS and YYNGEE. The CDR3 spans 17 residues. The junction had 10 bases not matched to a gene; V was cut back by 4 bases and J by 2 bases. The CDR3 nucleotides are TGTGCCAGCAGCTTTAGCGGGAGGACCGCTAACACAGATACGCAGTATTTT. This sequence encodes CASSFSGRTANTDTQYF.

CDR3 DNA sequence: TGCAGCGTTGTCCAGCGGGAGATCTCCTACGAGCAGTACTTC. It encodes CSVVQREISYEQYF. The chain uses TRBV29-1 and TRBJ2-7, with 8 nucleotides matching TRBD2. Looked up from germline, CDR1 is SQVTM and CDR2 is ANQGSEA. V shed 4 bases, J shed 0 bases, and the junction held 5 bases outside the gene matches. The CDR3 consists of 14 residues.

The rearrangement uses TRBV7-9 and TRBJ2-6; D uncertain. The germline gives CDR1 SEHNR, CDR2 FQNEAQ (reference sequence). V was clipped by 3 bases and J by 3 bases, with 12 bases between them. The CDR3 extends over 16 amino acids. Here the CDR3 DNA reads TGTGCCAGCAGCTTCACTGGGCTAAGTGGGGCCAACGTCCTGACTTTC. This gives the protein CASSFTGLSGANVLTF.

This clone was seen ten or more times. The chain joins TRBV5-1 to TRBJ2-5, with TRBD2 identical over 14 bases. Germline V gene data show CDR1 as SGHRS and CDR2 as YFSETQ. The CDR3 runs to 16 residues. The V and J ends lost 3 bases and 2 bases, in that order; junction bases with no gene match: 3. Here the CDR3 DNA reads TGCGCCAGCAGCTCAGGACTAGCGGGGGGACAAGAGACCCAGTACTTC. Its protein is CASSSGLAGGQETQYF.

V is TRBV2 and J is TRBJ2-7; TRBD1 agrees at 10 bases. This CDR3 comprises 15 residues. With 5 bases clipped from V and 2 bases from J, the junction kept 6 bases outside the gene matches. Germline values: CDR1 SNHLY, CDR2 FYNNEI. CDR3 sequence (DNA): TGTGCCAGCAGTCCCCGGACAGGGGGACCCTACGAGCAGTACTTC. As protein: CASSPRTGGPYEQYF.

The chain links TRBV5-1 to TRBJ2-7; TRBD1 is a possible D gene (6 bases). V was trimmed by 6 bases and J by 7 bases, leaving 20 bases between them. Germline V gives CDR1 SGHRS, CDR2 YFSETQ. The CDR3 extends over 14 amino acids. CDR3 residues: CASTETEGVREQYF. The CDR3 region has the DNA TGCGCCAGCACCGAGACCGAGGGGGTGAGGGAGCAGTACTTC.

The sample holds a few counts of this clone. This sequence joins TRBV21-1 and TRBJ1-1; TRBD1 is the table's D call and was not checked against the DNA. TRBV21-1 is a pseudogene. CDR3 size: 19 residues. CDR3: CASSKARAPGGGENTEAFF. DNA of the CDR3: TGTGCCAGCAGCAAAGCGCGAGCGCCAGGGGGCGGTGAGAACACTGAAGCTTTCTTT.

This clone showed up just a few times. J is TRBJ2-5 and V is TRBV11-2, with 10 bases lining up with TRBD2. V shed 5 bases, J shed 1 base, and the junction held 7 bases outside the gene matches. Germline loops: CDR1 SGHAT, CDR2 FQNNGV. The CDR3 is made up of 16 amino acids. CDR3 sequence reads: CASSRRLAGIQETQYF. CDR3 DNA: TGTGCCAGCAGCCGGCGACTAGCGGGCATCCAAGAGACCCAGTACTTC. The whole variable domain, remainder taken from reference TRBV11-2 and TRBJ2-5, is EAGVAQSPRYKIIEKRQSVAFWCNPISGHATLYWYQQILGQGPKLLIQFQNNGVVDDSQLPKDRFSAERLKGVDSTLKIQPAKLEDSAVYLCASSRRLAGIQETQYFGPGTRLLVL.

The rearrangement uses TRBV10-3 and TRBJ2-2; TRBD2 agrees at 7 bases. The CDR3 has 15 amino acids. Per the germline V gene, CDR1 is ENHRY and CDR2 is SYGVKD. The J segment lost 4 bases and the V segment lost 0 bases, leaving 2 bases of the junction unmatched. CDR3 DNA sequence: TGTGCCATCAGTGAGTCTGGGGGGGGCACCGGGGAGCTGTTTTTT. Its translation: CAISESGGGTGELFF.

The chain employs TRBV5-1 and TRBJ2-1; 7 bases agree with TRBD2. The CDR3 has 16 residues. The V segment lost 0 bases and the J segment 9 bases; nucleotides outside the gene matches: 12. The germline CDR1 and CDR2 sequences are SGHRS and YFSETQ. In DNA, the CDR3 is TGCGCCAGCAGCTTGGCGACTACTAGCGCTTGGGGTGAGCAGTTCTTC. This translates into CASSLATTSAWGEQFF.

The V and J genes are TRBV25-1 and TRBJ1-6, with D perhaps matching TRBD1 (6 bases). V lost 3 bases to trimming and J lost 7 bases, with 16 bases between them. This CDR3 has 16 amino acids. Germline loops: CDR1 MGHDK, CDR2 SYGVNS. The CDR3 DNA reads as TGTGCCAGCAGTGATTTGCGAAAGGGGGAAAATTCACCCCTCCACTTT. It encodes CASSDLRKGENSPLHF.

This chain joins TRBV10-3 and TRBJ2-2, with TRBD1 as a possible D gene (5 bases). The CDR3 spans 16 residues. With 0 bases removed from V and 4 bases from J, the gap between germline ends came to 12 bases. CDR1 is ENHRY, CDR2 SYGVKD, per germline. As DNA, the CDR3 is TGTGCCATCAGTGAGTCCCCCGACAGAGTCACCGGGGAGCTGTTTTTT. Translation: CAISESPDRVTGELFF.

The J gene is TRBJ1-5, the V gene TRBV10-3, with no clear D. V was shortened by 4 bases and J by 4 bases, with 8 bases between the two germline ends. The CDR3 consists of 13 residues. The germline CDR1 and CDR2 sequences are ENHRY and SYGVKD. This chain's CDR3 is CAISAMENQPQHF. CDR3 DNA sequence: TGTGCCATCAGTGCGATGGAGAATCAGCCCCAGCATTTT.

This sequence joins TRBV5-4 and TRBJ1-1, with TRBD1 as a possible D gene (5 bases). Germline assignment: CDR1 SGHNT and CDR2 YYREEE (reference sequence). The CDR3 is made up of 15 amino acids. V shed 1 base and J shed 0 bases, with 10 bases lying between them. In nucleotides, the CDR3 is TGTGCCAGCAGCTTGCGGGGGATCATGAACACTGAAGCTTTCTTT. Translating it yields CASSLRGIMNTEAFF. Combining the CDR3 with reference TRBV5-4 and TRBJ1-1 gives the whole variable domain ETGVTQSPTHLIKTRGQQVTLRCSSQSGHNTVSWYQQALGQGPQFIFQYYREEENGRGNFPPRFSGLQFPNYSSELNVNALELDDSALYLCASSLRGIMNTEAFFGQGTRLTVV.

The chain recombines TRBV7-8 with TRBJ2-1, with TRBD2 matching over 11 bases. Per germline, CDR1 SGHVS and CDR2 FQNEAQ. This CDR3 is built from 15 residues. After removal of 2 bases from V and 7 bases from J, the junction contained 4 bases not matched to a gene. CDR3 in amino acids: CASSLTGLAENEQFF. DNA of the CDR3: TGTGCCAGCAGCTTAACGGGACTAGCGGAAAATGAGCAGTTCTTC.

The chain is built from TRBV5-6 and TRBJ1-1; the D gene is possibly TRBD1 (6 bases). The CDR3 totals 16 residues. The V gene's germline CDR1 is SGHDT and CDR2 YYEEEE. Trimming removed 2 bases at V and 1 base at J, with 15 bases between. The CDR3 region is CASSLEGTSRNTEAFF. The CDR3, as DNA: TGTGCCAGCAGCTTAGAAGGGACATCGAGGAACACTGAAGCTTTCTTT.

The rearrangement joins TRBV7-2 to TRBJ1-1; TRBD1 matches at 7 bases. The CDR3 runs to 13 residues. Germline V gene data show CDR1 as SGHTA and CDR2 as FQGNSA. Trimming removed 5 bases from V and 10 bases from J; junction bases left unmatched: 10. The CDR3: CASSLTLTGSAFF. The CDR3 nucleotides read TGTGCCAGCAGCCTCACTTTGACAGGGTCAGCTTTCTTT.

The chain couples TRBV24-1 to TRBJ2-1; D gene uncertain. The CDR3 runs 14 residues. Germline assignment: CDR1 KGHDR and CDR2 SFDVKD. The V end lost 5 bases, the J end lost 6 bases, and 13 bases lay between the germline ends. The chain's CDR3 is CATSVSTIPNEQFF. CDR3 nucleotide sequence: TGTGCCACCAGTGTGTCTACCATCCCCAATGAGCAGTTCTTC.

V usage is TRBV7-9 and J usage is TRBJ1-1; D is undetermined. The CDR3 extends over 13 amino acids. The ends were cut back, 5 bases at V and 1 base at J, with 8 bases in the middle. CDR1 and CDR2 (germline): SEHNR, FQNEAQ (reference sequence). The CDR3 here is CASSPPGNTEAFF. The DNA for the CDR3 is TGTGCCAGCAGCCCCCCGGGGAACACTGAAGCTTTCTTT.

V is TRBV9 and J is TRBJ2-1; TRBD2 matches at 9 bases. V was clipped by 5 bases and J by 4 bases; unmatched bases: 10. This CDR3 has 16 residues. CDR1 is SGDLS, CDR2 YYNGEE, per germline. The CDR3 DNA is TGTGCCAGCAGTCAAGCGGGGGGAACTACTTACAATGAGCAGTTCTTC. Residues: CASSQAGGTTYNEQFF.